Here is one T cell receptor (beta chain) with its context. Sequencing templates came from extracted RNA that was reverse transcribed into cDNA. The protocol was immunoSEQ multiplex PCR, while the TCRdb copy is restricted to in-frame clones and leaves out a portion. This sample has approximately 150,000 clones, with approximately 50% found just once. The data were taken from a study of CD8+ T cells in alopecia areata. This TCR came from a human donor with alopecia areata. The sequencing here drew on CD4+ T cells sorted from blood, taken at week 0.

The CDR3 sequence: CASSLAGAANYGYTF. As DNA, the CDR3 is TGTGCCAGCAGCTTGGCAGGGGCGGCTAACTATGGCTACACCTTC. The chain uses TRBV5-6 and TRBJ1-2; a weak D match, TRBD1 (6 bases). V was cut by 0 bases and J by 0 bases, with 9 bases left in between. The CDR3 totals 15 residues. Germline V gene data show CDR1 as SGHDT and CDR2 as YYEEEE.